Each of the 5 T cell receptor beta chains below was sequenced from the same sample in a study of T cell repertoires in cytomegalovirus infection. TCRdb independently ran MiXCR on the reads; one entry per CDR3 protein. This table holds 200,000 to 250,000 distinct CDR3 sequences, 20% to 25% found once. Material: CD8+ T cells from PBMCs. The receptors derive from a human donor in good health (CMV status not recorded). Some clones in this sample may be carry-over from other donors' samples.

This clonotype was seen at least ten times. The chain is built from TRBV29-1 and TRBJ2-7; TRBD1 matches at 11 bases. This CDR3 region has 14 residues. Losses at the gene ends were 1 base for V and 3 bases for J; bases not matched to a gene: 2. Per the germline V gene, CDR1 is SQVTM and CDR2 is ANQGSEA. The CDR3: CSVEAGTGGYEQYF. For the CDR3, the DNA is TGCAGCGTTGAAGCTGGGACAGGGGGCTACGAGCAGTACTTC.

This chain connects TRBV28 to TRBJ2-7, with a possible D match to TRBD2 (6 bases). Trimming took 2 bases from V and 3 from J, leaving 14 bases between them. The length of the CDR3 is 15 residues. In germline, CDR1 is MDHEN, CDR2 SYDVKM. The DNA of the CDR3 is TGTGCCAGCAGTTTACTCGGGGGATTAAGCTACGAGCAGTACTTC. Amino acid sequence: CASSLLGGLSYEQYF.

This clonotype was recorded many times. The J gene is TRBJ1-5, the V gene TRBV12-3 or TRBV12-4; D gene unclear. V lost 1 base and J 0 bases, leaving 4 bases between the germline ends. This CDR3 has 14 amino acids. This chain's CDR3 is CASSLGLSNQPQHF. As DNA, the CDR3 is TGTGCCAGCAGTTTAGGCCTTAGCAATCAGCCCCAGCATTTT.

This clonotype was recorded only once. The rearrangement joins TRBV12-3 or TRBV12-4 to TRBJ2-5; D assignment may be TRBD1 or TRBD2 (5 bases each). The CDR3 consists of 14 residues. Trimming cost V 2 bases and J 1 base, with 8 bases left between them. CDR3 in DNA: TGTGCCAGCAGTTTAACGGGGCCCCAAGAGACCCAGTACTTC. Its protein product is CASSLTGPQETQYF.

This clonotype was seen ten or more times. This chain connects TRBV7-2 to TRBJ2-1; 10 nucleotides line up with TRBD1. Germline V gene data show CDR1 as SGHTA and CDR2 as FQGNSA. With 5 bases clipped from V and 8 bases from J, the junction kept 3 bases outside the gene matches. The CDR3 spans 13 residues. The DNA for the CDR3 is TGTGCCAGCAGCCCGACAGGGGGCGATGAGCAGTTCTTC. Translating it yields CASSPTGGDEQFF.